The 3 T cell receptor beta chains presented below share a single source sample, sequenced in a study of shared clonotypes between healthy human individuals. Sequencing was performed with immunoSEQ multiplex PCR; in TCRdb, only in-frame clones are kept and a portion is missing. The table lists about 2 million clones, over 85% of them singletons. The material sequenced was naive CD4+ T cells sorted from blood. The subset was: CD45RA+ positively selected. These receptors all stem from a man younger than 35 in good health.

The chain combines TRBV9 with TRBJ2-1, with TRBD1 matching over 11 bases. Germline-derived CDR1 and CDR2 are SGDLS and YYNGEE. The CDR3 sequence is 16 residues long. J was trimmed by 7 bases and V by 2 bases; bases with no gene match: 8. The CDR3 nucleotides read TGTGCCAGCAGCGTGCTACCCGGGACAGGGGGTAATGAGCAGTTCTTC. This encodes CASSVLPGTGGNEQFF.

The chain recombines TRBV25-1 with TRBJ1-4; no clear D gene. The CDR3 has 13 residues. V was trimmed by 4 bases and J by 10 bases, leaving 13 bases between them. In germline, CDR1 is MGHDK, CDR2 SYGVNS. CDR3 coding DNA: TGTGCCAGCAGTGCAGCCGCCGTTGGAAAACTGTTTTTT. This encodes CASSAAAVGKLFF.

The genes are TRBV18 and TRBJ1-5; TRBD1 aligns across 7 bases. CDR1 and CDR2 from the germline V gene are KGHSH and LQKENI. The CDR3 spans 15 residues. V trimming: 2 bases; J trimming: 3 bases; junction bases outside the gene matches: 4. CDR3 sequence reads: CASSPEEGANQPQHF. CDR3 sequence (DNA): TGTGCCAGCTCACCAGAGGAGGGGGCCAATCAGCCCCAGCATTTT.